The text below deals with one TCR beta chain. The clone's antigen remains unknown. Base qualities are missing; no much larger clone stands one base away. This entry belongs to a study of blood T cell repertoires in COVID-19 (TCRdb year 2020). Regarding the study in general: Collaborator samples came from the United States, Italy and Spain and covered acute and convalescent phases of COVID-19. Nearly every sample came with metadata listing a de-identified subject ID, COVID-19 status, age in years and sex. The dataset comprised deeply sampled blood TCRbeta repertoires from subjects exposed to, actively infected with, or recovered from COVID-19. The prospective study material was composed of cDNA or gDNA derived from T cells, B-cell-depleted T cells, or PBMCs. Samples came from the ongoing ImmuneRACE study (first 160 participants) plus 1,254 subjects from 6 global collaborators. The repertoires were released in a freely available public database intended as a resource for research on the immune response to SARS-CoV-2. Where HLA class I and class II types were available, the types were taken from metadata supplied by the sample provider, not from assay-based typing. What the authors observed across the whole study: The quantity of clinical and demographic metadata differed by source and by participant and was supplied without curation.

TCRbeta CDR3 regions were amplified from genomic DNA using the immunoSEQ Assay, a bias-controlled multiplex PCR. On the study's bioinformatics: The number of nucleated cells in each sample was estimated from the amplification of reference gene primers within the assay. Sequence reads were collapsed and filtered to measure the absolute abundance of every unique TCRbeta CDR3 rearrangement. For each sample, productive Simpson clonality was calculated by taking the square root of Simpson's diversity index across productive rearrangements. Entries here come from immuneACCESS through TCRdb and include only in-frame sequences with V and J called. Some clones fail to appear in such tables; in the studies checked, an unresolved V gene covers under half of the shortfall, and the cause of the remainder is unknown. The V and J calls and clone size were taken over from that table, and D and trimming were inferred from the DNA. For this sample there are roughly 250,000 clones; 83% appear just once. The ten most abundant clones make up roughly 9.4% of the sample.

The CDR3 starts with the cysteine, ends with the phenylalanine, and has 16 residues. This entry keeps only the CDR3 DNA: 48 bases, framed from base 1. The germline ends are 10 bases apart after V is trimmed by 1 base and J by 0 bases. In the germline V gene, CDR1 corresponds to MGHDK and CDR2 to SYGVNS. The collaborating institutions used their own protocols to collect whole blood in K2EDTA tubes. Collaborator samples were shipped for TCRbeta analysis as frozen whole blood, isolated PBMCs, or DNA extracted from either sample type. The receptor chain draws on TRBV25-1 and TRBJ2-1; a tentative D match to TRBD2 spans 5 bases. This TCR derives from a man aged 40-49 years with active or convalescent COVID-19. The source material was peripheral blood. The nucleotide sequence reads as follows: TGTGCCAGCAGTGAATTTACGGGGAGCTCCTACAATGAGCAGTTCTTC. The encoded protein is CASSEFTGSSYNEQFF. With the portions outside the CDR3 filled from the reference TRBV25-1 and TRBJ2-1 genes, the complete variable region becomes EADIYQTPRYLVIGTGKKITLECSQTMGHDKMYWYQQDPGMELHLIHYSYGVNSTEKGDLSSESTVSRIRTEHFPLTLESARPSHTSQYLCASSEFTGSSYNEQFFGPGTRLTVL.